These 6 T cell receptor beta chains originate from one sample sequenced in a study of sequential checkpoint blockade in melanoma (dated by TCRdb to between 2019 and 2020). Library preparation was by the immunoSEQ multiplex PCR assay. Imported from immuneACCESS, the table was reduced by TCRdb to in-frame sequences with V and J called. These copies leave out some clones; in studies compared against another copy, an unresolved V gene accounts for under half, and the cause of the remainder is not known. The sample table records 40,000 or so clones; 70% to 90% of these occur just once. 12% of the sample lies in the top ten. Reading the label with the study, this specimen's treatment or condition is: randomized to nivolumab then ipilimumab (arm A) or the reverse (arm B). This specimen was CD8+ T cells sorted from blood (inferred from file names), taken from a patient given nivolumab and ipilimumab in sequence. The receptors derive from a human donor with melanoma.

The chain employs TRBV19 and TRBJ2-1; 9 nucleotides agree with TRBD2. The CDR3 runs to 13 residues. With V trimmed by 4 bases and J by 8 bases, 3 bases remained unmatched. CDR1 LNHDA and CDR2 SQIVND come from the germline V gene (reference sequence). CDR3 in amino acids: CASSTGLAYEQFF. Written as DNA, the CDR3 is TGTGCCAGTAGTACGGGACTAGCCTATGAGCAGTTCTTC.

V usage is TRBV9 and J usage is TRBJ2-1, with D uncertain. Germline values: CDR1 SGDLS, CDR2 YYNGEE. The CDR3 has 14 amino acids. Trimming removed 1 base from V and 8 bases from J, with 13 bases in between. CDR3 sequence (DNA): TGTGCCAGCAGCGTATTTAGTATACCCGATGAGCAGTTCTTC. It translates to CASSVFSIPDEQFF.

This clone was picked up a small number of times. CDR3 in DNA: TGTGCCAGTAGAAGGACAGGGGCTGAAGCTTTCTTT. Protein sequence: CASRRTGAEAFF. J is TRBJ1-1 and V is TRBV19; 9 nucleotides match TRBD1. CDR1 and CDR2 from the germline V gene are LNHDA and SQIVND (reference sequence). With 6 bases clipped from V and 6 bases from J, the junction kept 2 bases outside the gene matches. This CDR3 comprises 12 residues.

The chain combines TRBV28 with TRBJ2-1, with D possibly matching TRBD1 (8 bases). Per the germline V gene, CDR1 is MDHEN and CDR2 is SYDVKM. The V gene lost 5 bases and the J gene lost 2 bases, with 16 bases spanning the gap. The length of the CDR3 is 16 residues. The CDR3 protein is CASSENRGGPYNEQFF. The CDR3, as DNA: TGTGCCAGCAGTGAAAACAGGGGGGGACCCTACAATGAGCAGTTCTTC.

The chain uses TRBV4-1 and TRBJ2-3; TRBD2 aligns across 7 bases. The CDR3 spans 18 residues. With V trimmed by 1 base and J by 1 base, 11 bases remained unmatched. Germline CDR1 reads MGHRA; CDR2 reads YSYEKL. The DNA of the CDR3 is TGCGCCAGCAGCCAAGTCAGCGGGACCTTAGTGGGCACAGATACGCAGTATTTT. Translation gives CASSQVSGTLVGTDTQYF.

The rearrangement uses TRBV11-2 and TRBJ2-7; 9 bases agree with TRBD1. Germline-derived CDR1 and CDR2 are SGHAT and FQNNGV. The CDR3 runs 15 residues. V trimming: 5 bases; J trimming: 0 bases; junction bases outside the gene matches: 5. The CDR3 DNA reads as TGTGCCAGCAGCCCAACAGGGGGCAGCTCCTACGAGCAGTACTTC. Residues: CASSPTGGSSYEQYF.